This section outlines one TCR beta chain sequence together with its context. Reverse transcription used around 540 ng RNA and constant-region primers for alpha and beta. Separate chain-specific third strand synthesis with multiplexing indices produced the alpha and beta libraries. From the 5' RACE reads, TCRdb called clonotypes with MiXCR, one entry per CDR3 protein. Seen here are roughly 10,000 distinct CDR3 sequences, about 8.2% observed once, and the top ten hold approximately 6.1%. All unsorted peripheral T cells were captured because whole blood was used without fractionation. This specimen comes from a study of HIV-infected patients and healthy controls. CDR3 length equals 14 residues. Germline values: CDR1 SGHNT, CDR2 YYREEE (reference sequence). The ends were cut back, 3 bases at V and 0 bases at J, with 10 bases in the middle.

This TCR was recovered from an adult in good health. The sequencing input was blood. This chain joins TRBV5-4 and TRBJ2-7; D possibly matches TRBD1 or TRBD2 (5 bases each). The CDR3 region has the DNA TGTGCCAGCAGCTCTAAGGGGAGCTCCTACGAGCAGTACTTC. Translation: CASSSKGSSYEQYF.